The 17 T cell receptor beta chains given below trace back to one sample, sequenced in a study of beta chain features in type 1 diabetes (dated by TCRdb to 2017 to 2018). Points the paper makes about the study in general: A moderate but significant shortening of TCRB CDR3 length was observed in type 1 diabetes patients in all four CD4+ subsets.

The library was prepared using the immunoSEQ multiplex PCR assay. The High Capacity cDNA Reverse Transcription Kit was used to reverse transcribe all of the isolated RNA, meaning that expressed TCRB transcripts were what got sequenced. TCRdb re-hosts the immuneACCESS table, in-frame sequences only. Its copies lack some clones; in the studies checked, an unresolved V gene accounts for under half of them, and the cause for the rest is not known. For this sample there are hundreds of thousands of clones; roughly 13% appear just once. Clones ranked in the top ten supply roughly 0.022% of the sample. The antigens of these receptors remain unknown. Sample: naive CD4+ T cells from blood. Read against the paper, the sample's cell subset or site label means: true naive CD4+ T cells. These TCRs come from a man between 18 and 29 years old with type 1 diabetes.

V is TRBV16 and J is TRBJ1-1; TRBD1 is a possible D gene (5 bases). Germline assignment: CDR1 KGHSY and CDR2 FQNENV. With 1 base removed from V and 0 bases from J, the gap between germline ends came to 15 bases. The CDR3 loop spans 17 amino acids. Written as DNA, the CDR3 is TGTGCCAGCAGCCAATTGGGGGTCACCGGGATGAACACTGAAGCTTTCTTT. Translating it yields CASSQLGVTGMNTEAFF.

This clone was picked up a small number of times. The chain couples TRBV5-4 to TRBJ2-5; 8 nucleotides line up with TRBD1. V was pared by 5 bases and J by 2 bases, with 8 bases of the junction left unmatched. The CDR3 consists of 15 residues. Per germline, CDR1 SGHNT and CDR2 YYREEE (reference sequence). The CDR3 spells CASSLTGGPQETQYF. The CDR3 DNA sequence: TGTGCCAGCAGTTTAACAGGGGGACCTCAAGAGACCCAGTACTTC.

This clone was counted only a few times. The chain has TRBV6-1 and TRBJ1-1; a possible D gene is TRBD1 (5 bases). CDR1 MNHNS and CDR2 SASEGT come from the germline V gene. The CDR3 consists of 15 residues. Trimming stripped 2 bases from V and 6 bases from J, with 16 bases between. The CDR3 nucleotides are TGTGCCAGCAGTGAACACTCAGGGAGGGTCTCTGAAGCTTTCTTT. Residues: CASSEHSGRVSEAFF.

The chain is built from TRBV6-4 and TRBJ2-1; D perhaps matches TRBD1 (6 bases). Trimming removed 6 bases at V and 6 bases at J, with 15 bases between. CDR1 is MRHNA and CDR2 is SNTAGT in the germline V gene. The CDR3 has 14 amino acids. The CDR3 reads CASRGFGRGNEQFF. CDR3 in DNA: TGTGCCAGCAGAGGGTTCGGCAGGGGCAATGAGCAGTTCTTC.

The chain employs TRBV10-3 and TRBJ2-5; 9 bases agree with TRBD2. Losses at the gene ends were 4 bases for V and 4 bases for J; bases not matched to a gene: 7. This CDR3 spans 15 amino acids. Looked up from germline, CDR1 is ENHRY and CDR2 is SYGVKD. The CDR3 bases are TGTGCCATCAGTGGTATTAGCGGGGGATTAGAGACCCAGTACTTC. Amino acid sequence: CAISGISGGLETQYF.

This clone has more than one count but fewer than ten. The CDR3 nucleotides are TGTGCCAGCAGTAAAATGGATTTGAACTATGGCTACACCTTC. Residues: CASSKMDLNYGYTF. This chain connects TRBV2 to TRBJ1-2; D gene unclear. CDR1 is SNHLY and CDR2 is FYNNEI in the germline V gene. CDR3 length: 14 residues. V was cut by 5 bases and J by 2 bases, with 12 bases left in between.

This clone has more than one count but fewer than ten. CDR3 residues: CASSQDGLLGNTIYF. DNA for the CDR3: TGTGCCAGCAGCCAAGATGGGCTCTTGGGAAACACCATATATTTT. The rearrangement joins TRBV14 to TRBJ1-3; D is unclear. The germline V and J ends were trimmed by 0 bases and 4 bases, with 10 bases remaining between them. CDR3 length: 15 residues. Per the germline V gene, CDR1 is SGHDN and CDR2 is FVKESK. Drawing the rest from reference TRBV14 and TRBJ1-3, the complete variable domain is EAGVTQFPSHSVIEKGQTVTLRCDPISGHDNLYWYRRVMGKEIKFLLHFVKESKQDESGMPNNRFLAERTGGTYSTLKVQPAELEDSGVYFCASSQDGLLGNTIYFGEGSWLTVV.

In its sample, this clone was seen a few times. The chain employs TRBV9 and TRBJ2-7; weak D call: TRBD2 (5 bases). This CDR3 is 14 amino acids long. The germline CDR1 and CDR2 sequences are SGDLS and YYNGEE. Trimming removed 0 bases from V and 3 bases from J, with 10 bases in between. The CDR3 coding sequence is TGTGCCAGCAGCGTAGATGGGAGCGGCTACGAGCAGTACTTC. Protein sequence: CASSVDGSGYEQYF.

This CDR3 is CASKDSRTITEAFF. DNA for the CDR3: TGTGCCAGCAAGGACAGCAGAACAATAACTGAAGCTTTCTTT. The chain recombines TRBV25-1 with TRBJ1-1; possible D gene TRBD1, 6 bases. The CDR3 sequence is 14 residues long. Germline V CDR1 and CDR2: MGHDK, SYGVNS. V was pared by 7 bases and J by 5 bases, with 17 bases between.

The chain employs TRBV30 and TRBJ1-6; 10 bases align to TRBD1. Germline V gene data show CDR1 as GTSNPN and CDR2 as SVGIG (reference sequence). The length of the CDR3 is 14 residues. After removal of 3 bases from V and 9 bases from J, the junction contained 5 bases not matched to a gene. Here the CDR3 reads CAWRGGTGASPLHF. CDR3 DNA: TGTGCCTGGAGGGGCGGGACAGGGGCTTCACCCCTCCACTTT.

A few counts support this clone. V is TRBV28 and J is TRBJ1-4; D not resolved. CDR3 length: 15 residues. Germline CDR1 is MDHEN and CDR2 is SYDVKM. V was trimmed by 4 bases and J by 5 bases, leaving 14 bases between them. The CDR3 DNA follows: TGTGCCAGCAGTTACGGACCCTATCGGAATGAAAAACTGTTTTTT. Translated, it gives CASSYGPYRNEKLFF.

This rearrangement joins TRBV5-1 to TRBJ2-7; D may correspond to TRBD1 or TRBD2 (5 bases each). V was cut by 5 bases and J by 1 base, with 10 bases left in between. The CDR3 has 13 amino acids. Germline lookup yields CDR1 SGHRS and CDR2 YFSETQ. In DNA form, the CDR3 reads TGCGCCAGCAGGGGAGACAGTTCCTACGAGCAGTACTTC. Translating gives CASRGDSSYEQYF. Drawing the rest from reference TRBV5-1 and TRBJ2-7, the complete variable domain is KAGVTQTPRYLIKTRGQQVTLSCSPISGHRSVSWYQQTPGQGLQFLFEYFSETQRNKGNFPGRFSGRQFSNSRSEMNVSTLELGDSALYLCASRGDSSYEQYFGPGTRLTVT.

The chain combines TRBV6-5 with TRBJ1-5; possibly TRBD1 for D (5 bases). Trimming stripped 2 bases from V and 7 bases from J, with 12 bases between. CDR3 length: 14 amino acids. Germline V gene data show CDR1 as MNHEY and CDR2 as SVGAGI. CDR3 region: CASSYLQGRQPQHF. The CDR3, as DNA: TGTGCCAGCAGTTACCTGCAGGGTAGGCAGCCCCAGCATTTT.

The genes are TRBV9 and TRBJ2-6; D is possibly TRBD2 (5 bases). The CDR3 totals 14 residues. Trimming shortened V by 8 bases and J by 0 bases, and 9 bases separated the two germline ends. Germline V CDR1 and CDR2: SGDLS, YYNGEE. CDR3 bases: TGTGCCAGTAAGAGGGACTCTGGGGCCAACGTCCTGACTTTC. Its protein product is CASKRDSGANVLTF.

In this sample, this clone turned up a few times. The CDR3 protein is CASSQAKGGFTDTQYF. Written as DNA, the CDR3 is TGTGCCAGCAGCCAAGCCAAAGGAGGTTTTACAGATACGCAGTATTTT. The chain recombines TRBV14 with TRBJ2-3; weak D call: TRBD2 (5 bases). The CDR3 has 16 amino acids. V was trimmed by 1 base and J by 3 bases, leaving 14 bases between them. Germline lookup yields CDR1 SGHDN and CDR2 FVKESK.

The chain's CDR3 is CASSLGRVPYGYTF. The CDR3 DNA reads TGTGCCAGCAGCTTAGGGCGGGTCCCCTATGGCTACACCTTC. The chain recombines TRBV7-3 with TRBJ1-2; D is unresolved. In germline, CDR1 is SGHTA, CDR2 FQGTGA. Trimming removed 2 bases from V and 4 bases from J, with 11 bases in between. This CDR3 region has 14 residues.

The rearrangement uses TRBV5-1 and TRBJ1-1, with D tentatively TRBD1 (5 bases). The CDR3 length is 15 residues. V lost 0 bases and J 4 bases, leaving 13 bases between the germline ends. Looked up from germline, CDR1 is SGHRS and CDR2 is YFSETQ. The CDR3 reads CASSLVGRVATEAFF. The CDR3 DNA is TGCGCCAGCAGCTTGGTCGGCAGGGTGGCCACTGAAGCTTTCTTT.